The 5 T cell receptor beta chains below all came from one sample that was sequenced in a study of CD8 T cells in ankylosing spondylitis. TCRdb independently ran MiXCR on the 5' RACE reads; one entry per CDR3 protein. The sample contains 200,000 to 250,000 distinct CDR3 sequences, 18% of which appear only once. What these receptors recognize is not known. General study results and limits: What seemed typical of ankylosing spondylitis blood was a TCR beta motif built from about 8 highly homologous variants.

Sample: blood, either unsorted or a sorted T cell fraction (not recorded which). The receptors here all came from a male donor with ankylosing spondylitis.

V usage is TRBV12-3 or TRBV12-4 and J usage is TRBJ1-4; possible D gene TRBD1, 5 bases. Trimming shortened V by 7 bases and J by 1 base, and 16 bases separated the two germline ends. This CDR3 has 16 amino acids. CDR3 amino acids: CASTQGGVGTNEKLFF. CDR3 DNA: TGTGCCAGCACCCAGGGAGGGGTGGGAACTAATGAAAAACTGTTTTTT.

V gene TRBV12-3 or TRBV12-4 combines with J gene TRBJ1-2, with D perhaps matching TRBD1 (5 bases). The CDR3 is 16 residues long. The ends were cut back, 7 bases at V and 2 bases at J, with 20 bases in the middle. This chain's CDR3 is CASTEQQVSWNYGYTF. The CDR3 DNA follows: TGTGCCAGCACCGAACAACAGGTCTCTTGGAACTATGGCTACACCTTC.

This clonotype was counted ten times or more. The CDR3 nucleotides read TGTGCCAGCAGTTCGCAGAAGCAGGGATCGTGGGAGACCCAGTACTTC. As protein: CASSSQKQGSWETQYF. The rearrangement uses TRBV12-3 or TRBV12-4 and TRBJ2-5; D is perhaps TRBD1 (5 bases). V was cut by 4 bases and J by 5 bases, with 20 bases left in between. This CDR3 has 16 amino acids.

This clonotype came up a few times. The rearrangement links TRBV7-9 to TRBJ1-1; D is ambiguous. Germline CDR1 SEHNR, CDR2 FQNEAQ (reference sequence). Trimming pared 0 bases from V and 1 base from J, leaving 9 bases between. This CDR3 has 15 amino acids. CDR3 nucleotides: TGTGCCAGCAGCTTAGCGCCGGTAGGGAACACTGAAGCTTTCTTT. This translates into CASSLAPVGNTEAFF.

This clonotype turned up a few times. A read error may account for a junction end that differs from germline. The chain combines TRBV7-9 with TRBJ2-1, with 11 bases fitting TRBD2. Germline V gives CDR1 SEHNR, CDR2 FQNEAQ (reference sequence). The CDR3 has 14 amino acids. DNA of the CDR3: TGTGCCAGCAGCATAGCGGGGGGGCCTAATGAGCAGTTCTTC. As protein: CASSIAGGPNEQFF. Looking up the rest from reference TRBV7-9 and TRBJ2-1 gives the full variable domain: DTGVSQNPRHKITKRGQNVTFRCDPISEHNRLYWYRQTLGQGPEFLTYFQNEAQLEKSRLLSDRFSAERPKGSFSTLEIQRTEQGDSAMYLCASSIAGGPNEQFFGPGTRLTVL.